Each of the 8 T cell receptor beta chains below was sequenced from the same sample in a study of cytomegalovirus exposure and HLA in healthy donors. The table came from immunoSEQ multiplex PCR; TCRdb's copy has only in-frame clones and leaves some out. Here the sample spans about 130,000 clones, 89% being singletons. Source material: PBMCs. Receptors were obtained from a woman under 30 in good health and CMV-seropositive.

The rearrangement joins TRBV10-1 to TRBJ1-5, with unresolved D. The CDR3 has 12 residues. Germline CDR1 is WNHNN and CDR2 is SYGVQD (reference sequence). V lost 2 bases and J 7 bases, leaving 6 bases between the germline ends. CDR3 protein: CASSEGSQPQHF. CDR3 coding DNA: TGCGCCAGCAGTGAGGGTAGCCAGCCCCAGCATTTT.

The rearrangement links TRBV9 to TRBJ2-5, with D possibly being TRBD2 (7 bases). This CDR3 is built from 14 residues. The V and J ends lost 6 bases and 4 bases respectively, with 16 bases between them. The V gene's germline CDR1 is SGDLS and CDR2 YYNGEE. CDR3 in DNA: TGTGCCAGCACCCAAGGGGGGGGGCGAGAGACCCAGTACTTC. Translation gives CASTQGGGRETQYF.

The chain combines TRBV11-3 with TRBJ2-1, with D possibly being TRBD1 (6 bases). The length of the CDR3 is 15 residues. Trimming shortened V by 4 bases and J by 7 bases, and 17 bases separated the two germline ends. From germline, CDR1 is SGHNT and CDR2 YENEEA. The CDR3 protein is CASSSRQGLANEQFF. DNA of the CDR3: TGTGCCAGCAGCTCCCGGCAGGGGCTAGCAAATGAGCAGTTCTTC. The variable domain in full, completed from reference TRBV11-3 and TRBJ2-1, reads EAGVVQSPRYKIIEKKQPVAFWCNPISGHNTLYWYLQNLGQGPELLIRYENEEAVDDSQLPKDRFSAERLKGVDSTLKIQPAELGDSAVYLCASSSRQGLANEQFFGPGTRLTVL.

The chain employs TRBV6-5 and TRBJ1-2, with D tentatively TRBD1 (6 bases). This CDR3 contains 14 residues. Deletions cut 5 bases from V and 5 bases from J, with 15 bases between. Germline CDR1 MNHEY, CDR2 SVGAGI. The CDR3 coding sequence is TGTGCCAGCAGTCTCCCGGGGGGCGCATATGGCTACACCTTC. Its translation is CASSLPGGAYGYTF.

The genes are TRBV9 and TRBJ1-6, with 7 bases that match TRBD1. This CDR3 is built from 15 residues. V dropped 7 bases and J dropped 5; count of bases not matched to a gene: 9. Germline V gives CDR1 SGDLS, CDR2 YYNGEE. For the CDR3, the DNA is TGTGCCAGCGCCCTCCGGGACAGAAATAATTCACCCCTCCACTTT. The encoded protein is CASALRDRNNSPLHF. Combining the CDR3 with reference TRBV9 and TRBJ1-6 gives the whole variable domain DSGVTQTPKHLITATGQRVTLRCSPRSGDLSVYWYQQSLDQGLQFLIQYYNGEERAKGNILERFSAQQFPDLHSELNLSSLELGDSALYFCASALRDRNNSPLHFGNGTRLTVT.

The table lists this clone with a count of one. The chain employs TRBV30 and TRBJ2-3, with D possibly matching TRBD2 (6 bases). The CDR3 length is 15 residues. V was clipped by 3 bases and J by 0 bases, with 13 bases between them. From germline, CDR1 is GTSNPN and CDR2 SVGIG (reference sequence). The CDR3, as DNA: TGTGCCTGGAGCGGCGGAGGGGCTAGCACAGATACGCAGTATTTT. Amino acid sequence: CAWSGGGASTDTQYF.

This chain joins TRBV7-2 and TRBJ2-3, with D possibly TRBD2 on 6 matching bases. This CDR3 spans 15 amino acids. V was clipped by 1 base and J by 0 bases, with 8 bases between them. Germline V gene sequence: CDR1 SGHTA, CDR2 FQGNSA. DNA for the CDR3: TGTGCCAGCAGCTTAGGGCTAGCGAGCACAGATACGCAGTATTTT. This encodes CASSLGLASTDTQYF.

The J gene is TRBJ2-7, the V gene TRBV9, with TRBD1 as a possible D gene (7 bases). V was trimmed by 3 bases and J by 6 bases, leaving 16 bases between them. In germline, CDR1 is SGDLS, CDR2 YYNGEE. CDR3 length: 14 amino acids. The CDR3 reads CASSDDREVSEQYF. The CDR3 nucleotides are TGTGCCAGCAGCGATGACAGGGAGGTCTCCGAGCAGTACTTC.